The entry that follows covers one T cell receptor (beta chain) sequence. Its antigen is unknown. Per individual sample, 80,000 to 100,000 TCR templates were assayed. This table comes from immunoSEQ multiplex PCR, and its TCRdb copy is limited to in-frame clones, with some not included. The sample consists of some 100,000 clones, roughly nine tenths of them appearing once. This specimen belongs to a study of siplizumab effects on memory and regulatory T cells. Study findings and constraints: Among alloreactive clones, only a minor fraction mapped to unstimulated subsets. There was no confirmation of the suppressive function of proliferating Tregs from siplizumab cultures. Alloreactive sequences that could be traced to unstimulated CD4+ memory cells showed a significant reduction under siplizumab.

CDR1 SNHLY and CDR2 FYNNEI come from the germline V gene. This CDR3 spans 12 amino acids. The V gene lost 5 bases and the J gene lost 6 bases, with 9 bases spanning the gap. Sequenced sample: Tregs sorted from blood. The origin of this receptor is a human donor in good health. The chain joins TRBV2 to TRBJ2-3, with D hard to call. The chain's CDR3 is CASSYSIDTQYF. The CDR3 nucleotides read TGTGCCAGCAGTTACAGCATCGATACGCAGTATTTT.